Ten or more counts support the clone carrying this T cell receptor beta chain. Its specificity is not known. This sample was taken from a study of T cell repertoires in cytomegalovirus infection. Background on the study: Carrying CMV and the relevant HLA type showed in public TCR beta signatures. Study results and limitations: HLA-C-restricted CMV-specific TCR beta clonotypes prevailed in the ex vivo response. Cumulative frequency (of public TCR beta family members) identified carriers of CMV plus the relevant HLA.

TCRdb analysed the reads with MiXCR anew, one entry per CDR3 protein. Seen here are around 300,000 distinct CDR3 sequences, about a quarter observed once, and the top ten hold about 15%. CDR3 length: 13 amino acids. V was cut by 6 bases and J by 1 base, with 10 bases left in between. In germline, CDR1 is ENHRY, CDR2 SYGVKD. The TCR originated in a human donor in good health (CMV status not recorded). Some clones in this sample may be carry-over from other donors' samples. The sample was PBMCs. The rearrangement uses TRBV10-3 and TRBJ2-7, with a weak D call TRBD1 (5 bases). CDR3 sequence (DNA): TGTGCCATCAGCGGACACACATCCTACGAGCAGTACTTC. Translated, it gives CAISGHTSYEQYF.